This T cell receptor beta chain was obtained from a study of human T cells and chemical hapten exposure. Study-level information: An approximately 2 cm by approximately 2 cm inner upper arm patch received 2% DPC for sensitization. Study-wide findings and caveats: There was no change with DPC sensitization in TCRs above 1 in 1000 frequency. Expanded TCRs made up significantly more big CDR3 similarity clusters than controls did.

The library labeled individual cDNA molecules by adding unique molecular identifiers to them. TCRdb reprocessed the RACE reads via MiXCR and lists one record per CDR3 protein. The repertoire has some 62,000 distinct CDR3 sequences, roughly 9.6% of them found once; the top ten carry about 2.5%. The time point here: patch test 3, about 24 weeks after DPC sensitization. Indicated treatment: therapeutic diphenylcyclopropenone sensitization with weekly scalp DPC. The CDR3 is made up of 15 amino acids, end residues included. Germline V gene sequence: CDR1 MNHNS, CDR2 SASEGT. As for this clonotype: The antigen remains unidentified. The DNA is left out, because the CDR3 cannot be placed on it with certainty; the CDR3 is given as TCRdb lists it.

The material sequenced was whole blood, taken in connection with sensitization to the hapten diphenylcyclopropenone (DPC). The source is a woman aged 25 to 45 with alopecia areata. Some clones in this sample may be carry-over from other donors' samples. V is TRBV6-1 and J is TRBJ1-5; TRBD1, the table's D call, was not compared with the DNA. CDR3 sequence reads: CASSTSTGGNQPQHF.